The clone carrying this T cell receptor (beta chain) was detected only a few times. Its target is unknown. This sample stems from a study of blood T cells in healthy people across ages. Points from the study as a whole: Fewer expanded clones and more diversity marked long-lived versus aged donors.

V gave up 5 bases and J gave up 2 bases; unmatched junction bases: 7. Per the germline V gene, CDR1 is SGHRS and CDR2 is YFSETQ. CDR3 length: 15 amino acids. The second PCR ran roughly 7 to 11 cycles with a sample-barcoded 5' primer and J-beta primers. TCRdb itself ran the 5' RACE reads through MiXCR, one entry per CDR3 protein. This table holds 1.5 million to 2 million distinct CDR3 sequences, roughly 52% found once. PBMCs numbering at least 7 million were isolated per sample. The receptor comes from a woman aged 40-49 years in good health. The chain links TRBV5-1 to TRBJ2-7, with 10 bases matching TRBD2. The material sequenced was blood. CDR3 nucleotide sequence: TGCGCCAGCAGATCACGGCTAGCGGGGGCCTACGAGCAGTACTTC. Protein: CASRSRLAGAYEQYF. The full variable domain, its missing parts supplied by reference TRBV5-1 and TRBJ2-7, is KAGVTQTPRYLIKTRGQQVTLSCSPISGHRSVSWYQQTPGQGLQFLFEYFSETQRNKGNFPGRFSGRQFSNSRSEMNVSTLELGDSALYLCASRSRLAGAYEQYFGPGTRLTVT.